These 22 T cell receptor beta chains were all obtained from the same sample, sequenced in a study of Graves' ophthalmopathy and Graves' hyperthyroidism. From RNA, the CDR3 regions of TCR beta chains were amplified and sequenced. RT-PCR was first run with HTBI primers, then multiplex PCR in a second round. TCRdb recomputed calls from the multiplex PCR reads with MiXCR, one row per CDR3 protein. The sample includes roughly 400,000 distinct CDR3 sequences, around 19% seen only once; the top ten take roughly 1.4%. The sample comprised peripheral blood. These receptors were obtained from a woman younger than 35 with Graves' ophthalmopathy.

This clonotype was seen a few times. The rearrangement uses TRBV30 and TRBJ1-5, with D unresolved. The CDR3 has 14 amino acids. In germline, CDR1 is GTSNPN, CDR2 SVGIG (reference sequence). Between the trimmed V and J ends, which lost 4 bases and 3 bases, there was a span of 13 bases. CDR3 region: CAWTPDGYNQPQHF. CDR3 nucleotide sequence: TGTGCCTGGACCCCGGACGGCTACAATCAGCCCCAGCATTTT.

In this sample, this clonotype turned up many times. The chain couples TRBV20-1 to TRBJ1-3; no clear D gene. V dropped 0 bases and J dropped 2 bases, with 8 bases sitting between them. The CDR3 has 14 residues. From germline, CDR1 is DFQATT and CDR2 SNEGSKA (reference sequence). CDR3 in amino acids: CSARDDRAGNTIYF. Written as DNA, the CDR3 is TGCAGTGCTAGAGATGATCGGGCTGGAAACACCATATATTTT.

On this clonotype: Without the conserved terminal phenylalanine or tryptophan, this CDR3 likely stems from a read error. The gene calls are TRBV27 and TRBJ2-7; no clear D. Trimming removed 3 bases at V and 7 bases at J, with 10 bases between. Germline V gives CDR1 MNHEY, CDR2 SMNVEV (reference sequence). The CDR3 has 12 amino acids. CDR3 bases: TGTGCCAGCAGTTTTATTTTGGGGGAGCAGTACTCG. Protein: CASSFILGEQYS.

This clonotype was detected ten times or more. The chain couples TRBV6-1 to TRBJ2-2; TRBD1 matches 11 bases. V lost 5 bases and J lost 8; bases outside the gene matches: 7. The CDR3 runs 15 residues. Per the germline V gene, CDR1 is MNHNS and CDR2 is SASEGT. The CDR3 DNA reads as TGTGCCAGCAGTCTAGGACAGGGGGCGGCAGGGGAGCTGTTTTTT. Translated: CASSLGQGAAGELFF.

This clonotype was detected a few times. The gene calls are TRBV5-5 and TRBJ1-2, with 8 bases lining up with TRBD1. V shed 4 bases and J 7 bases; nucleotides not matched to a gene: 6. There are 13 residues in the CDR3. Germline assignment: CDR1 SGHKS and CDR2 YYEKEE (reference sequence). The CDR3 loop is CASSLTGDGGYTF. CDR3 bases: TGTGCCAGCAGCCTGACAGGGGACGGTGGCTACACCTTC.

This clonotype has at least ten counts. The gene calls are TRBV6-1 and TRBJ2-3; 11 bases match TRBD2. This CDR3 has 15 residues. Losses at the gene ends were 4 bases for V and 4 bases for J; bases not matched to a gene: 4. In germline, CDR1 is MNHNS, CDR2 SASEGT. The CDR3 here is CASSATSGVPDTQYF. The CDR3 DNA is TGTGCCAGCAGTGCGACTAGCGGGGTCCCAGATACGCAGTATTTT.

This clonotype has at least ten counts. The rearrangement uses TRBV24-1 and TRBJ1-5; no definite D call. In germline, CDR1 is KGHDR, CDR2 SFDVKD. Between the trimmed V and J ends, which lost 2 bases and 5 bases, there was a span of 12 bases. The CDR3 spans 15 residues. CDR3 amino acids: CATSDSAGRDQPQHF. In DNA, the CDR3 is TGTGCCACCAGTGATTCTGCCGGGAGAGATCAGCCCCAGCATTTT.

The chain carries TRBV28 and TRBJ1-6; tentative D call: TRBD1 (6 bases). This CDR3 has 15 residues. Between the trimmed V and J ends, which lost 6 bases and 9 bases, there was a span of 18 bases. The germline CDR1 and CDR2 sequences are MDHEN and SYDVKM. The CDR3 sequence: CASRSETGLSSPLHF. CDR3 in DNA: TGTGCCAGCAGATCAGAGACAGGCCTGAGTTCACCCCTCCACTTT.

The chain combines TRBV18 with TRBJ2-4; TRBD1 matches 7 bases. Germline loops: CDR1 KGHSH, CDR2 LQKENI. There are 15 residues in the CDR3. Unmatched junction bases numbered 1, after V lost 0 bases and J lost 2 bases. The CDR3 region is CASSPPRGTKNIQYF. The CDR3 DNA follows: TGTGCCAGCTCACCACCCAGGGGGACCAAAAACATTCAGTACTTC.

This clonotype was recorded at least ten times. The chain links TRBV6-1 to TRBJ2-7; maybe TRBD1 (5 bases). The length of the CDR3 is 16 residues. V lost 5 bases and J 6 bases, leaving 23 bases between the germline ends. Germline CDR1 reads MNHNS; CDR2 reads SASEGT. The CDR3 loop is CASSPDSRQPNIEQYF. CDR3 in DNA: TGTGCCAGCAGTCCTGACTCACGACAGCCAAATATCGAGCAGTACTTC.

V and J are TRBV28 and TRBJ1-1; D is undetermined. The germline V gene encodes CDR1 MDHEN and CDR2 SYDVKM. V was trimmed by 6 bases and J by 5 bases, leaving 19 bases between them. The CDR3 runs to 15 residues. The DNA of the CDR3 is TGTGCCAGCAGCCAAAGTGGCAGAGAAGAAACTGAAGCTTTCTTT. Its protein product is CASSQSGREETEAFF.

This clonotype was recorded at least ten times. This chain joins TRBV6-2 or TRBV6-3 and TRBJ1-5; D not certain. The germline V gene encodes CDR1 MNHEY and CDR2 SVGEGT. The CDR3 has 14 amino acids. Trimming took off 4 bases at V and 7 bases at J, with 14 bases between the two ends. The CDR3 DNA sequence: TGTGCCAGCAGTTCGGCGCGGGATGGCCAGCCCCAGCATTTT. It is translated as CASSSARDGQPQHF.

This clonotype was counted at least ten times. Germline is not matched at one junction end, which may reflect a read error. The rearrangement links TRBV30 to TRBJ1-1; D is uncertain. CDR1 is GTSNPN and CDR2 is SVGIG in the germline V gene (reference sequence). CDR3 length equals 13 residues. The CDR3 protein is CAWKDILNAEAFF. CDR3 in DNA: TGTGCCTGGAAAGACATTCTGAACGCTGAAGCTTTCTTT. Filled out from reference TRBV30 and TRBJ1-1, the complete variable domain reads SQTIHQWPATLVQPVGSPLSLECTVEGTSNPNLYWYRQAAGRGLQLLFYSVGIGQISSEVPQNLSASRPQDRQFILSSKKLLLSDSGFYLCAWKDILNAEAFFGQGTRLTVV.

This clonotype was seen ten or more times. The V and J genes are TRBV7-2 and TRBJ2-5; D possibly corresponds to TRBD2 (6 bases). The CDR3 extends over 17 amino acids. The V and J ends lost 2 bases and 3 bases respectively, with 19 bases between them. Germline CDR1 is SGHTA and CDR2 is FQGNSA. DNA for the CDR3: TGTGCCAGCAGCTTATTAGTAACTAGCAGGCGGGAAGAGACCCAGTACTTC. Its translation: CASSLLVTSRREETQYF.

This clonotype was detected only once. CDR3 sequence reads: CAISEFRDNQPQHF. The CDR3, as DNA: TGTGCCATCAGTGAGTTCCGGGACAATCAGCCCCAGCATTTT. V and J are TRBV10-3 and TRBJ1-5; D is unresolved. In germline, CDR1 is ENHRY, CDR2 SYGVKD. The CDR3 runs 14 residues. V lost 1 base, J lost 3 bases, and 7 bases lay in between.

The table lists this clonotype with many counts. J is TRBJ1-3 and V is TRBV28, with TRBD1 matching over 7 bases. The CDR3 runs 14 residues. Looked up from germline, CDR1 is MDHEN and CDR2 is SYDVKM. V was clipped by 5 bases and J by 4 bases; unmatched bases: 5. The CDR3 nucleotides are TGTGCCAGCAGTAAAGGGGGCTCCGGAAACACCATATATTTT. It encodes CASSKGGSGNTIYF.

The chain employs TRBV6-2 or TRBV6-3 and TRBJ2-2; 8 nucleotides align to TRBD2. Trimming removed 5 bases from V and 6 bases from J; junction bases left unmatched: 11. The CDR3 is 16 amino acids. Germline V gives CDR1 MNHEY, CDR2 SVGEGT. The CDR3 loop is CASSHGLARTAGELFF. CDR3 bases: TGTGCCAGCAGTCACGGACTAGCACGAACGGCCGGGGAGCTGTTTTTT.

This clonotype was observed many times. V is TRBV28 and J is TRBJ1-1; D gene unclear. The CDR3 contains 14 residues. V lost 8 bases and J lost 3, with 16 bases in between. Germline CDR1 reads MDHEN; CDR2 reads SYDVKM. The CDR3 reads CASLTQAGHTEAFF. The DNA for the CDR3 is TGTGCCAGCCTCACCCAAGCCGGTCACACTGAAGCTTTCTTT.

The chain combines TRBV12-3 or TRBV12-4 with TRBJ2-7; 7 bases agree with TRBD2. V trimming: 3 bases; J trimming: 1 base; junction bases outside the gene matches: 15. This CDR3 comprises 18 residues. The CDR3 loop is CASSLGEGHFGPSYEQYF. The CDR3 bases are TGTGCCAGCAGTTTGGGGGAGGGCCACTTCGGTCCGTCCTACGAGCAGTACTTC.

This clonotype was observed a handful of times. The gene calls are TRBV6-1 and TRBJ1-2; 7 bases match TRBD1. The CDR3 has 13 residues. Germline values: CDR1 MNHNS, CDR2 SASEGT. The J segment lost 4 bases and the V segment lost 6 bases, leaving 5 bases of the junction unmatched. CDR3 coding DNA: TGTGCCAGCAGCGGACAGGACGGCTATGGCTACACCTTC. It translates to CASSGQDGYGYTF.

This clonotype came up a few times. J is TRBJ2-7 and V is TRBV6-5, with D unclear. Germline V gene sequence: CDR1 MNHEY, CDR2 SVGAGI. CDR3 size: 13 residues. V lost 4 bases to trimming and J lost 5 bases, with 12 bases between them. The CDR3 loop reads CASSSGPGNEQYF. In nucleotides, the CDR3 is TGTGCCAGCAGTTCCGGGCCTGGAAACGAGCAGTACTTC.

There are many counts of this clonotype. This chain uses TRBV28 with TRBJ2-5, with TRBD1 matching 9 bases. CDR1 is MDHEN and CDR2 is SYDVKM in the germline V gene. The trim removed 4 bases at V and 3 bases at J, leaving 9 bases unmatched. This CDR3 region has 16 residues. CDR3 loop: CASSSYWDREKETQYF. The CDR3 coding sequence is TGTGCCAGCAGTTCGTATTGGGACAGGGAAAAAGAGACCCAGTACTTC.